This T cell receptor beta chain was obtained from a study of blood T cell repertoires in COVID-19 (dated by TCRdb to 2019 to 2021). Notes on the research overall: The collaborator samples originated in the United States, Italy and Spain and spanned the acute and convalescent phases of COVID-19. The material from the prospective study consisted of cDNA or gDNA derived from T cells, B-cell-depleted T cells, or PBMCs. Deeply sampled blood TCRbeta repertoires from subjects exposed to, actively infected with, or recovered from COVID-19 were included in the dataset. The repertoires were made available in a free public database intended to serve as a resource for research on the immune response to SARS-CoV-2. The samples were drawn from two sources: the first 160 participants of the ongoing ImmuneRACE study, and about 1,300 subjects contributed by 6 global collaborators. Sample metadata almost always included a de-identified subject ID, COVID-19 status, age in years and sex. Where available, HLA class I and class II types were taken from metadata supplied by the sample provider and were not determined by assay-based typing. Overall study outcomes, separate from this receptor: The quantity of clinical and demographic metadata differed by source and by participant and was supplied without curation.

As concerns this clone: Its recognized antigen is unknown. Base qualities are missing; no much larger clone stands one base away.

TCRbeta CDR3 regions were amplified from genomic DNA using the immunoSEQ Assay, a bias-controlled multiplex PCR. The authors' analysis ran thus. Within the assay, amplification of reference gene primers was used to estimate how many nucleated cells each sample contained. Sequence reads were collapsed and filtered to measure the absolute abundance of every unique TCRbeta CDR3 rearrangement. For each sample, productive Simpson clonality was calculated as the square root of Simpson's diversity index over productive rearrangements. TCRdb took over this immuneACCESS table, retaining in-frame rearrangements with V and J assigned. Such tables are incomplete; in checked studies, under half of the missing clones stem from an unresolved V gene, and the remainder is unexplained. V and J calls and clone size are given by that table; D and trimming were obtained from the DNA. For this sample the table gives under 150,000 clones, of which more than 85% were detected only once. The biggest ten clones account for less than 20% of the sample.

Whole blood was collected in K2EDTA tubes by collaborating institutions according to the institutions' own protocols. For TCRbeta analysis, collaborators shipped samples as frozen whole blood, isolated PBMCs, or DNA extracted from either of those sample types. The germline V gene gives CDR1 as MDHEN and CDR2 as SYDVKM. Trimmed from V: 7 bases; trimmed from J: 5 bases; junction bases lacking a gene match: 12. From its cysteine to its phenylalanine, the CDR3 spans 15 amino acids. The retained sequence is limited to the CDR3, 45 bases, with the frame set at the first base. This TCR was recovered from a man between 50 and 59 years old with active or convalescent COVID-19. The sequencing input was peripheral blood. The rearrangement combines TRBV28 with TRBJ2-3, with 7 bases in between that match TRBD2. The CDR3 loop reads CASTRAGNRGDTQYF. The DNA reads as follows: TGTGCCAGCACCAGAGCGGGGAACCGGGGAGATACGCAGTATTTT.